The 20 T cell receptor beta chains in this list originate from one sample, sequenced in a study of blood T cell repertoires in COVID-19. Assay: immunoSEQ multiplex PCR; the TCRdb copy retains only in-frame clones and omits some. The sample carries 200,000 to 250,000 clones, roughly four fifths recorded once. Sequencing was performed on peripheral blood. The receptors shown here come from a woman aged 40 to 50 with acute or convalescent COVID-19.

The chain joins TRBV30 to TRBJ1-2; 7 bases map to TRBD1. Germline-derived CDR1 and CDR2 are GTSNPN and SVGIG (reference sequence). The CDR3 loop spans 16 amino acids. Germline trimming cut 1 base from V and 8 bases from J; bases unmatched to any gene: 16. CDR3 residues: CAWSARTLRQGEGYTF. For the CDR3, the DNA is TGTGCCTGGAGTGCAAGAACCCTTAGACAGGGCGAGGGCTACACCTTC. The whole variable domain, filled in from reference TRBV30 and TRBJ1-2, reads SQTIHQWPATLVQPVGSPLSLECTVEGTSNPNLYWYRQAAGRGLQLLFYSVGIGQISSEVPQNLSASRPQDRQFILSSKKLLLSDSGFYLCAWSARTLRQGEGYTFGSGTRLTVV.

The V and J genes are TRBV28 and TRBJ1-2, with 11 positions matching TRBD1. This CDR3 is built from 15 residues. The germline CDR1 and CDR2 sequences are MDHEN and SYDVKM. After removal of 2 bases from V and 9 bases from J, the junction contained 8 bases not matched to a gene. CDR3 loop: CASSLGRTGGDRYTF. In DNA, the CDR3 is TGTGCCAGCAGTTTAGGCCGGACAGGGGGCGATCGCTACACCTTC.

The V and J genes are TRBV30 and TRBJ2-2; perhaps TRBD2 as D (6 bases). This CDR3 contains 13 residues. CDR1 GTSNPN and CDR2 SVGIG come from the germline V gene (reference sequence). Trimming removed 5 bases at V and 2 bases at J, with 9 bases between. The CDR3 region has the DNA TGTGCCTGGGGGAGGCTAAACACCGGGGAGCTGTTTTTT. Translating gives CAWGRLNTGELFF.

As concerns this clone: Other DNA sequences in this sample translate to the same CDR3. This chain connects TRBV30 to TRBJ1-1; a weak D match, TRBD1 (6 bases). The CDR3 is made up of 15 amino acids. Germline V gene lookup returns CDR1 GTSNPN and CDR2 SVGIG (reference sequence). V lost 3 bases, J lost 1 base, and 15 bases lay in between. DNA of the CDR3: TGTGCCTGGAGCGGGCCGGGACACCCGAACACTGAAGCTTTCTTT. Translated: CAWSGPGHPNTEAFF.

The chain couples TRBV19 to TRBJ2-2; 8 bases line up with TRBD1. The CDR3 covers 17 residues. Germline V lookup: CDR1 LNHDA, CDR2 SQIVND (reference sequence). V was pared by 6 bases and J by 2 bases, with 11 bases of the junction left unmatched. The CDR3 loop is CASSPTLRGRNTGELFF. The CDR3 nucleotides read TGTGCCAGTAGCCCCACCCTCAGGGGGCGAAACACCGGGGAGCTGTTTTTT.

The genes are TRBV4-1 and TRBJ1-2; unclear D gene. Germline V gene lookup returns CDR1 MGHRA and CDR2 YSYEKL. CDR3 length equals 14 residues. V was trimmed by 1 base and J by 3 bases, leaving 9 bases between them. The CDR3, as DNA: TGCGCCAGCAGCCAAGTGGCACGGGACTATGGCTACACCTTC. Its protein product is CASSQVARDYGYTF.

CDR3 protein: CASSVPTSGVAGSNTQYF. The CDR3, as DNA: TGTGCCAGCAGCGTACCCACAAGCGGGGTAGCGGGATCTAATACGCAGTATTTT. The rearrangement joins TRBV9 to TRBJ2-3; 8 nucleotides align to TRBD2. Per the germline V gene, CDR1 is SGDLS and CDR2 is YYNGEE. CDR3 length equals 18 residues. V lost 1 base and J lost 7; bases outside the gene matches: 17.

V and J are TRBV3-1 (or the pseudogene TRBV3-2) and TRBJ2-3; the match to TRBD2 covers 10 bases. The V segment lost 1 base and the J segment 10 bases; nucleotides outside the gene matches: 11. The CDR3 runs 16 residues. Germline V lookup: CDR1 LGHDT, CDR2 YNNKEL (reference sequence). CDR3 loop: CASSQVQREGMDAQYF. The CDR3 DNA is TGTGCCAGCAGCCAAGTCCAGCGGGAGGGAATGGACGCGCAGTATTTT.

The chain employs TRBV4-2 and TRBJ2-7; TRBD2 matches 14 bases. CDR1 and CDR2 from the germline V gene are LGHNA and YNFKEQ. The ends lost 1 base at V and 5 bases at J; junction bases unmatched: 4. CDR3 length: 16 residues. CDR3 residues: CASSQVRTSGRHEQYF. The CDR3 region has the DNA TGTGCCAGCAGCCAAGTCAGGACTAGCGGGAGGCACGAGCAGTACTTC.

The chain combines TRBV27 with TRBJ1-5; the match to TRBD1 covers 7 bases. From germline, CDR1 is MNHEY and CDR2 SMNVEV (reference sequence). There are 14 residues in the CDR3. The V and J ends lost 9 bases and 0 bases, in that order; junction bases with no gene match: 5. CDR3 protein: CASRQGNSNQPQHF. DNA of the CDR3: TGTGCCAGTAGACAGGGTAATAGCAATCAGCCCCAGCATTTT.

This chain joins TRBV19 and TRBJ2-3; 9 bases map to TRBD2. With 4 bases clipped from V and 2 bases from J, the junction kept 7 bases outside the gene matches. Germline loops: CDR1 LNHDA, CDR2 SQIVND (reference sequence). There are 16 residues in the CDR3. The CDR3 sequence: CASSKQTSGNTDTQYF. The CDR3 DNA reads TGTGCCAGTAGTAAGCAGACTAGCGGCAACACAGATACGCAGTATTTT.

The chain employs TRBV4-1 and TRBJ1-2; 9 nucleotides align to TRBD1. CDR3 length: 17 amino acids. Germline-derived CDR1 and CDR2 are MGHRA and YSYEKL. V dropped 1 base and J dropped 3; count of bases not matched to a gene: 9. The CDR3: CASSQGTGAYSYYGYTF. CDR3 DNA sequence: TGCGCCAGCAGCCAAGGGACAGGGGCCTACTCCTACTATGGCTACACCTTC.

The gene calls are TRBV5-6 and TRBJ2-3, with 10 nucleotides matching TRBD1. Trimming took 0 bases from V and 3 from J; bases not matched to a gene: 7. This CDR3 is 17 amino acids long. Germline V gives CDR1 SGHDT, CDR2 YYEEEE. This CDR3 is CASSLAGTGARTDTQYF. For the CDR3, the DNA is TGTGCCAGCAGCTTGGCAGGGACAGGGGCTAGGACAGATACGCAGTATTTT.

The chain has TRBV27 and TRBJ1-6, with D possibly being TRBD1 (6 bases). V was trimmed by 1 base and J by 4 bases, leaving 14 bases between them. CDR1 MNHEY and CDR2 SMNVEV come from the germline V gene (reference sequence). The CDR3 is 17 amino acids. CDR3: CASSLYRRTEYNSPLHF. The CDR3 nucleotides read TGTGCCAGCAGTTTATACCGGAGGACAGAGTATAATTCACCCCTCCACTTT.

The table lists this clone with a few counts. The J gene is TRBJ1-2, the V gene TRBV5-1; 7 bases fit TRBD1. Germline V lookup: CDR1 SGHRS, CDR2 YFSETQ. The V gene end was trimmed by 3 bases and the J gene end by 5 bases; junction bases not matched to a gene: 16. The CDR3 is 17 residues long. The CDR3, as DNA: TGCGCCAGCAGCTCGTCCCGGGACAGTCTCAGAGGGTATGGCTACACCTTC. Translation gives CASSSSRDSLRGYGYTF.

This sequence joins TRBV27 and TRBJ1-1, with 7 bases matching TRBD1. V trimming: 0 bases; J trimming: 4 bases; junction bases outside the gene matches: 8. Germline-derived CDR1 and CDR2 are MNHEY and SMNVEV (reference sequence). The CDR3 contains 16 residues. DNA of the CDR3: TGTGCCAGCAGTTTATCGAAGGGGGCTGGATTCACTGAAGCTTTCTTT. It encodes CASSLSKGAGFTEAFF.

The CDR3 sequence is CASSARSGTEAFF. Written as DNA, the CDR3 is TGTGCCAGCAGCGCCAGGTCAGGCACTGAAGCTTTCTTT. J is TRBJ1-1 and V is TRBV9, with D hard to call. Trimming stripped 3 bases from V and 4 bases from J, with 10 bases between. Germline-derived CDR1 and CDR2 are SGDLS and YYNGEE. The CDR3 totals 13 residues. Together with reference TRBV9 and TRBJ1-1, the CDR3 gives the full variable domain: DSGVTQTPKHLITATGQRVTLRCSPRSGDLSVYWYQQSLDQGLQFLIQYYNGEERAKGNILERFSAQQFPDLHSELNLSSLELGDSALYFCASSARSGTEAFFGQGTRLTVV.

The chain uses TRBV19 and TRBJ1-1; unclear D gene. The length of the CDR3 is 16 residues. Germline V CDR1 and CDR2: LNHDA, SQIVND (reference sequence). V was cut by 7 bases and J by 2 bases, with 20 bases left in between. The CDR3 DNA reads as TGTGCCAGTAAACCATCCGGCGGTAACCCTAACACTGAAGCTTTCTTT. Protein: CASKPSGGNPNTEAFF.

The J gene is TRBJ1-3, the V gene TRBV28; tentative D call: TRBD1 (5 bases). Trimming left V 7 bases short and J 0 bases short, with 22 bases between. Germline CDR1 reads MDHEN; CDR2 reads SYDVKM. There are 18 residues in the CDR3. The CDR3 region is CASNGGAASSSSGNTIYF. CDR3 sequence (DNA): TGTGCCAGCAACGGCGGGGCAGCCTCCTCTTCCTCTGGAAACACCATATATTTT.

This clone was seen just once. The genes are TRBV30 and TRBJ2-7, with 9 bases lining up with TRBD1. The CDR3 loop spans 13 amino acids. The junction had 5 bases not matched to a gene; V was cut back by 6 bases and J by 2 bases. The germline gives CDR1 GTSNPN, CDR2 SVGIG (reference sequence). The CDR3 DNA reads TGTGCCTGTGGGACAGGGTATACCTACGAGCAGTACTTC. It yields the protein CACGTGYTYEQYF.